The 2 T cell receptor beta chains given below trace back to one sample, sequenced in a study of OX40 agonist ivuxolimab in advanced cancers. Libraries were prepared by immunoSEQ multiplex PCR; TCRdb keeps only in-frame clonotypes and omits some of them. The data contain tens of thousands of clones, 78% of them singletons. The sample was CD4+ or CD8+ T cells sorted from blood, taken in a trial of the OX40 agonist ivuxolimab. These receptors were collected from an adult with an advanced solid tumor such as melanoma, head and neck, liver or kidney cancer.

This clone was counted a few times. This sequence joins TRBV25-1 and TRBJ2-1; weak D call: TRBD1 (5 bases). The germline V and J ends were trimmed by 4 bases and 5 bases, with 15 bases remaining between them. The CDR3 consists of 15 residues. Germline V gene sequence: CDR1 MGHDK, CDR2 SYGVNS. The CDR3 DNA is TGTGCCAGCAGTGTGCAGGGTGGGTGGCACAATGAGCAGTTCTTC. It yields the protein CASSVQGGWHNEQFF. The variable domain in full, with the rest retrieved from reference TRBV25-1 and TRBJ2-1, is EADIYQTPRYLVIGTGKKITLECSQTMGHDKMYWYQQDPGMELHLIHYSYGVNSTEKGDLSSESTVSRIRTEHFPLTLESARPSHTSQYLCASSVQGGWHNEQFFGPGTRLTVL.

The CDR3 sequence is CASLGAGGYNEQFF. CDR3 DNA: TGCGCCAGCCTGGGAGCGGGGGGGTACAATGAGCAGTTCTTC. The V and J genes are TRBV10-2 and TRBJ2-1; TRBD2 matches 10 bases. The CDR3 consists of 14 residues. The V gene end was trimmed by 8 bases and the J gene end by 4 bases; junction bases not matched to a gene: 5. Germline V gene sequence: CDR1 WSHSY, CDR2 SAAADI.